A single sample is the source of the 2 T cell receptor beta chains below, sequenced in a study of T-cell reconstitution after alpha-beta-depleted transplantation in children. As it was prepared, the TCRbeta library received unique molecular identifiers. Each CDR3 protein is one row after TCRdb ran MiXCR on the PCR reads. Of some 150,000 distinct CDR3 sequences in the sample, around 9% were seen once. The sample here was PBMCs, mostly from graft donor cells, taken 180 days after TCRalphabeta/CD19-depleted stem cell transplant. Receptors were obtained from a female patient aged 2-10 years who had a stem cell transplant for congenital amegakaryocytic thrombocytopenia, so the T cells may come from the graft donor.

This clonotype was counted at least ten times. This chain uses TRBV6-1 with TRBJ1-6; tentatively, D is TRBD1 (5 bases). Deletions cut 7 bases from V and 7 bases from J, with 11 bases between. CDR1 is MNHNS, CDR2 SASEGT, per germline. The CDR3 runs to 13 residues. The CDR3 nucleotides read TGTGCCAGCAATCCAGGGCCAAATTCACCCCTCCACTTT. This gives the protein CASNPGPNSPLHF.

There are many counts of this clonotype. The chain is built from TRBV12-3 or TRBV12-4 and TRBJ2-7, with D possibly called TRBD1 or TRBD2 (5 bases each). The CDR3 is 13 residues long. V dropped 8 bases and J dropped 1 base, with 12 bases sitting between them. The CDR3, as DNA: TGTGCCAGCTCCCGGGACGGTTCCTACGAGCAGTACTTC. This encodes CASSRDGSYEQYF.